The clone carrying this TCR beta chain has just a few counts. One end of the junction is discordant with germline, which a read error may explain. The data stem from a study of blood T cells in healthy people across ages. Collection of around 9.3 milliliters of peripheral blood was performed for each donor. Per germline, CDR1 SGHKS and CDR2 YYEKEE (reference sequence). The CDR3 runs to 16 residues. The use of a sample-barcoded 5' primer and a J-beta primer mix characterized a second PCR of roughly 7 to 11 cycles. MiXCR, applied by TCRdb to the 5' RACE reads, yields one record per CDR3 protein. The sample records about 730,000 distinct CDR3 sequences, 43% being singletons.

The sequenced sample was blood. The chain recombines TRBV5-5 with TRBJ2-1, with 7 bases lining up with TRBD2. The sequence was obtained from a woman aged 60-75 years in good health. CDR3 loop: CAISLGSTSPYNEQFF. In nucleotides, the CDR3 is TGTGCCATCAGCTTGGGCTCGACTAGCCCATACAATGAGCAGTTCTTC.